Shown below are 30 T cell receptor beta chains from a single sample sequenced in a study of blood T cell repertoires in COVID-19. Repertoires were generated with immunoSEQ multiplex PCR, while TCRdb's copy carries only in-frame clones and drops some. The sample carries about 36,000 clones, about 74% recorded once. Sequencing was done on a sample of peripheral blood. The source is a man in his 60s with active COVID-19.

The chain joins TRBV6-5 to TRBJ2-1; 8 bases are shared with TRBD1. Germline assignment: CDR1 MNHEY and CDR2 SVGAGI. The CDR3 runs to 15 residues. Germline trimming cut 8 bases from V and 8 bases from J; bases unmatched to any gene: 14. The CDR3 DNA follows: TGTGCCAGCCCCGGTCACAGGGGGGATGGCGATGAGCAGTTCTTC. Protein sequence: CASPGHRGDGDEQFF.

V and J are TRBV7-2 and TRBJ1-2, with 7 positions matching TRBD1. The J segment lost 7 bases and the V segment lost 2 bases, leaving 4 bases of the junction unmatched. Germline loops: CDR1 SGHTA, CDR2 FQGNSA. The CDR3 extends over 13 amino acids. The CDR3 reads CASSLNRGGGYTF. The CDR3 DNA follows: TGTGCCAGCAGCTTAAACAGGGGAGGTGGCTACACCTTC.

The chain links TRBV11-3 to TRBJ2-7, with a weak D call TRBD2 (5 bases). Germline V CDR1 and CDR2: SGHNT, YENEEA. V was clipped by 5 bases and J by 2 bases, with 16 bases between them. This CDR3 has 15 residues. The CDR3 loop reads CASSHEYGNPYEQYF. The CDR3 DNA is TGTGCCAGCAGCCACGAATACGGGAATCCCTACGAGCAGTACTTC.

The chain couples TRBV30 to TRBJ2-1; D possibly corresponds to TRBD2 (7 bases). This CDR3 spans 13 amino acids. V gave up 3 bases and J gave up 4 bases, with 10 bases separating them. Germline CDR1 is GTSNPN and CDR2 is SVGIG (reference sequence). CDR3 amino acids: CAWSGGPYNEQFF. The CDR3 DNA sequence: TGTGCCTGGAGCGGGGGGCCTTACAATGAGCAGTTCTTC.

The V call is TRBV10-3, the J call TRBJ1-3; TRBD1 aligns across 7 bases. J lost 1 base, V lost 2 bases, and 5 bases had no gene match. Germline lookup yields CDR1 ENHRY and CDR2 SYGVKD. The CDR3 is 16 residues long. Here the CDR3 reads CAISERQGGSGNTIYF. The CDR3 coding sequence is TGTGCCATCAGTGAGAGGCAGGGGGGATCTGGAAACACCATATATTTT.

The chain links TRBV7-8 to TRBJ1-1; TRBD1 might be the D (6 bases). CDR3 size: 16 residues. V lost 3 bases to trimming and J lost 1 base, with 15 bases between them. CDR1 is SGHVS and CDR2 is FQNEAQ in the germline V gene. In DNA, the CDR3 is TGTGCCAGCAGCTTTACTACGACAGGAGGGAACACTGAAGCTTTCTTT. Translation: CASSFTTTGGNTEAFF.

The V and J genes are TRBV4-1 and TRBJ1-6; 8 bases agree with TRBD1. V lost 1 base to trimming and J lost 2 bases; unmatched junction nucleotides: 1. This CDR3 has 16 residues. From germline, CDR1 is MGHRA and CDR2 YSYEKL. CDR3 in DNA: TGCGCCAGCAGCCAAGTGACAGGGGCCTATAATTCACCCCTCCACTTT. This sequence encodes CASSQVTGAYNSPLHF.

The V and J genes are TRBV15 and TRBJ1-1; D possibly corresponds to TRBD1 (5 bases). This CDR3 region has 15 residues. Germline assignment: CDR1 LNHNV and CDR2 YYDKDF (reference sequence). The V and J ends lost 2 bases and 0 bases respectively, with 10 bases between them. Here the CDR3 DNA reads TGTGCCACCAGCAGATCGCAGGGAATGAACACTGAAGCTTTCTTT. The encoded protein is CATSRSQGMNTEAFF.

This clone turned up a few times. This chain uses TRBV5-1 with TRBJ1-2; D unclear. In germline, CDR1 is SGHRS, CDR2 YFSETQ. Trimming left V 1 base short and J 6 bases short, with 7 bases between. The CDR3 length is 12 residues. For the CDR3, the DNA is TGCGCCAGCAGCTTGACAGCGGATGGCTACACCTTC. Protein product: CASSLTADGYTF.

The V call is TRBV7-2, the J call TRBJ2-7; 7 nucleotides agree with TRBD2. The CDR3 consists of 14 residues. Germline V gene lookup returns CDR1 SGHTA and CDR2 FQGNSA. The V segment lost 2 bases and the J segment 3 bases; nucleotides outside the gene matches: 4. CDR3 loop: CASSLSGTNYEQYF. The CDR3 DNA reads TGTGCCAGCAGCTTAAGTGGGACTAACTACGAGCAGTACTTC. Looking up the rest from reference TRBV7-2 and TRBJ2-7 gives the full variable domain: GAGVSQSPSNKVTEKGKDVELRCDPISGHTALYWYRQSLGQGLEFLIYFQGNSAPDKSGLPSDRFSAERTGGSVSTLTIQRTQQEDSAVYLCASSLSGTNYEQYFGPGTRLTVT.

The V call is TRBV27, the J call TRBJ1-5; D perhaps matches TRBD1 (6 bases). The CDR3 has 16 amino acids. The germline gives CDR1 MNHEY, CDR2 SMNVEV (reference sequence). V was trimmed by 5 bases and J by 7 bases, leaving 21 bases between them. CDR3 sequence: CASSPQQGSLGQPQHF. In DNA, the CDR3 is TGTGCCAGCAGTCCTCAACAGGGCAGCCTAGGACAGCCCCAGCATTTT.

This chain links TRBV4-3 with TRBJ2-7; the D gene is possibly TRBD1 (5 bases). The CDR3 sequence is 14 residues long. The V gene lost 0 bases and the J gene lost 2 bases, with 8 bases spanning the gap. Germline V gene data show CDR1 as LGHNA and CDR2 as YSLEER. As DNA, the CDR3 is TGCGCCAGCAGCCAAGAAACAGGAGCCTACGAGCAGTACTTC. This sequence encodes CASSQETGAYEQYF.

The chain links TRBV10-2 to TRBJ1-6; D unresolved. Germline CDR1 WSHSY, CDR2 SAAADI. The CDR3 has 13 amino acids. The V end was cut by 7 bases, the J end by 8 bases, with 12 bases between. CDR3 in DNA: TGCGCCAGCATAGAGGGAGGTGATTCACCCCTCCACTTT. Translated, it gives CASIEGGDSPLHF.

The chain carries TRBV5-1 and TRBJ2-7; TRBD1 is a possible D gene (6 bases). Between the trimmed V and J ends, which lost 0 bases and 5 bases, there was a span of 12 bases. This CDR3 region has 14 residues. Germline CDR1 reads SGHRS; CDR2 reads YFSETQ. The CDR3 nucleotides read TGCGCCAGCAGCTTGGACAGGGCAGGGGACGAGCAGTACTTC. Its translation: CASSLDRAGDEQYF.

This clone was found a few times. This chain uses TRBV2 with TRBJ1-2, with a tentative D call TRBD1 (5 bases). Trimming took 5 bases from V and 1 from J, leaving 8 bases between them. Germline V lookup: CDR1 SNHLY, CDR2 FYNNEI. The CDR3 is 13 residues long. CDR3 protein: CASSTDSNYGYTF. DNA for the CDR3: TGTGCCAGCAGTACCGACAGTAACTATGGCTACACCTTC.

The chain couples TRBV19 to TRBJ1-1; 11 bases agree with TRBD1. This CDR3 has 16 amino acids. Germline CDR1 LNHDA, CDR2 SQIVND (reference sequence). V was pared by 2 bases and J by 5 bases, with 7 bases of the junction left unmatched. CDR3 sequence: CASSISPGTGGTEAFF. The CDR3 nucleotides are TGTGCCAGTAGTATATCCCCGGGGACAGGGGGGACTGAAGCTTTCTTT.

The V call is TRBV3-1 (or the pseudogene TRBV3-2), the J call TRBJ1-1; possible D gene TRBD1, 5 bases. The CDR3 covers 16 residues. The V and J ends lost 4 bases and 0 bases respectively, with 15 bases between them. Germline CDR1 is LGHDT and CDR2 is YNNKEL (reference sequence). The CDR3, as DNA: TGTGCCAGCAGCCCAACCTCCGGGACTTTGAACACTGAAGCTTTCTTT. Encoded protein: CASSPTSGTLNTEAFF.

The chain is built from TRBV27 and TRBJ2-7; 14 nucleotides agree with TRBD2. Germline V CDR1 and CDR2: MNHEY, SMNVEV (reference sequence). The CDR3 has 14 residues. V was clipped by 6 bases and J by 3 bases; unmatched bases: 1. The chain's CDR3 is CASRGLAGDYEQYF. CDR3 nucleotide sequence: TGTGCCAGCAGGGGACTAGCGGGAGACTACGAGCAGTACTTC.

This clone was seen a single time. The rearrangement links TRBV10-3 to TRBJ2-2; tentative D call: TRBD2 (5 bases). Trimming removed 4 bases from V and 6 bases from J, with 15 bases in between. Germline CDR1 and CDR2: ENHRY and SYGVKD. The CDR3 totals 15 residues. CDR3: CAISVVGLGSGELFF. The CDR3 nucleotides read TGTGCCATCAGTGTTGTAGGACTGGGATCCGGGGAGCTGTTTTTT.

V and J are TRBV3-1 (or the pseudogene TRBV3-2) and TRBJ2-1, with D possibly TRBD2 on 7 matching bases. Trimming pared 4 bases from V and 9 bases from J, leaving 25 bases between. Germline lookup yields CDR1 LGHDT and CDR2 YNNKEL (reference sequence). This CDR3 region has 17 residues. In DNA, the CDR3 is TGTGCCAGCAGCCCCACCCAAAATTGGGGGGGCCGAGGTGAGCAGTTCTTC. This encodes CASSPTQNWGGRGEQFF.

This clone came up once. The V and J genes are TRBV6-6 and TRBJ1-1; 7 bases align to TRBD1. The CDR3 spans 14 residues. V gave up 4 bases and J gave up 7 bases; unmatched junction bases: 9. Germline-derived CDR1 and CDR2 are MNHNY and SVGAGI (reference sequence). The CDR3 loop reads CASSLGGATVEAFF. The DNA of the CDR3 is TGTGCCAGCAGTTTAGGGGGCGCGACCGTTGAAGCTTTCTTT.

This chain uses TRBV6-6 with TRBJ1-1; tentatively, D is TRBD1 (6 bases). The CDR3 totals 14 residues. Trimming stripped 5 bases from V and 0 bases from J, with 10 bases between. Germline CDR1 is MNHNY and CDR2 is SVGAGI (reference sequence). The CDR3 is CASSIRGMNTEAFF. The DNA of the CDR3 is TGTGCCAGCAGTATAAGGGGGATGAACACTGAAGCTTTCTTT.

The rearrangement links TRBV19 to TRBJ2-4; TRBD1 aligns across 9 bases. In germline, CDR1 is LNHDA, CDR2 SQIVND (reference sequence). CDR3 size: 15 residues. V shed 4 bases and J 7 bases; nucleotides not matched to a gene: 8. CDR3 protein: CASSKIPGQGNIQYF. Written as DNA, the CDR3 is TGTGCCAGTAGTAAGATTCCCGGACAGGGGAACATTCAGTACTTC.

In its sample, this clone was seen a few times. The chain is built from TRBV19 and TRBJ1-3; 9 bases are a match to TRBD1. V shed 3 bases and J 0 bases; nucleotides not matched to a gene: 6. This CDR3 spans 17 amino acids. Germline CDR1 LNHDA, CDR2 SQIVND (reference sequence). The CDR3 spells CASSITGTGFSGNTIYF. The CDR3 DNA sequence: TGTGCCAGTAGTATCACTGGGACAGGGTTCTCTGGAAACACCATATATTTT.

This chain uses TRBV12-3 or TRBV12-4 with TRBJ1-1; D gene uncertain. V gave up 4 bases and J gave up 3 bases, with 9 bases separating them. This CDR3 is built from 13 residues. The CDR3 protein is CASSSGLDTEAFF. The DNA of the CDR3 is TGTGCCAGCAGTTCCGGTTTGGACACTGAAGCTTTCTTT.

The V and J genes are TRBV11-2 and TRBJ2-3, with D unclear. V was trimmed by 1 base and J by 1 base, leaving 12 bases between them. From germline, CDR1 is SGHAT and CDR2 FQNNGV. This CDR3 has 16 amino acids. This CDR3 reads CASSLGLGERTDTQYF. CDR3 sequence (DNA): TGTGCCAGCAGCTTAGGACTCGGTGAGCGCACAGATACGCAGTATTTT.

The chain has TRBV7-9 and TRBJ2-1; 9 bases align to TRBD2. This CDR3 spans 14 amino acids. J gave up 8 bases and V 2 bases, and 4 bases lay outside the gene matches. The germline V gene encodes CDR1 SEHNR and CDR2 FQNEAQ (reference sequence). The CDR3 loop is CASSLPSGIHEQFF. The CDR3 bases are TGTGCCAGCAGCTTACCTAGCGGGATCCATGAGCAGTTCTTC. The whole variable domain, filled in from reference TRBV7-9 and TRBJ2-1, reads DTGVSQNPRHKITKRGQNVTFRCDPISEHNRLYWYRQTLGQGPEFLTYFQNEAQLEKSRLLSDRFSAERPKGSFSTLEIQRTEQGDSAMYLCASSLPSGIHEQFFGPGTRLTVL.

For the CDR3, the DNA is TGTGCCAGCAGCCGGGGACTCCCGAACACCGGGGAGCTGTTTTTT. Translated: CASSRGLPNTGELFF. This sequence joins TRBV7-2 and TRBJ2-2, with a possible D match to TRBD2 (6 bases). Trimming removed 5 bases at V and 0 bases at J, with 10 bases between. The CDR3 sequence is 15 residues long. CDR1 SGHTA and CDR2 FQGNSA come from the germline V gene. Complete variable domain (other parts from reference TRBV7-2 and TRBJ2-2): GAGVSQSPSNKVTEKGKDVELRCDPISGHTALYWYRQSLGQGLEFLIYFQGNSAPDKSGLPSDRFSAERTGGSVSTLTIQRTQQEDSAVYLCASSRGLPNTGELFFGEGSRLTVL.

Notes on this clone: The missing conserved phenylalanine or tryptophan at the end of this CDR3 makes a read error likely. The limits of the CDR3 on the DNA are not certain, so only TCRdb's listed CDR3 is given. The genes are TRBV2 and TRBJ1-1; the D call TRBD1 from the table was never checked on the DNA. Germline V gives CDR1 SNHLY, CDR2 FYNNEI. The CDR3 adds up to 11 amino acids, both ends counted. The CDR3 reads CASNDGPTSFL.

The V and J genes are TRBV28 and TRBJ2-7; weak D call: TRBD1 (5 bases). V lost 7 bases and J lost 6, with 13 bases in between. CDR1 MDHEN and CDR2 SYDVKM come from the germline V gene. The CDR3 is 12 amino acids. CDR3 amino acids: CASTNRLSEQYF. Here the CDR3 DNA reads TGTGCCAGCACAAACAGGCTGAGCGAGCAGTACTTC.